One and the same sample provided the 3 T cell receptor beta chains below, sequenced in a study of blood T cells in healthy people across ages. Alongside a J-beta primer mix, a sample-barcoded 5' primer served in a second PCR lasting about 7 to 11 cycles. MiXCR, applied by TCRdb to the 5' RACE reads, yields one record per CDR3 protein. The repertoire holds some 1.6 million distinct CDR3 sequences, with about 35% as singletons. Sequencing input: blood. Source of these receptors: a woman aged 25 to 45 in good health.

The genes are TRBV29-1 and TRBJ2-3; D is perhaps TRBD2 (6 bases). This CDR3 is built from 12 residues. Between the trimmed V and J ends, which lost 6 bases and 4 bases, there was a span of 11 bases. Germline lookup yields CDR1 SQVTM and CDR2 ANQGSEA. In DNA, the CDR3 is TGCAGCGTCTGGGGAGGTTCAGATACGCAGTATTTT. The encoded protein is CSVWGGSDTQYF.

In its sample, this clonotype was seen a few times. The chain joins TRBV20-1 to TRBJ2-1; D is undetermined. V lost 6 bases, J lost 9 bases, and 12 bases lay in between. Germline V gene sequence: CDR1 DFQATT, CDR2 SNEGSKA (reference sequence). This CDR3 spans 11 amino acids. The CDR3 here is CSAKAVPEQFF. The CDR3 DNA is TGCAGTGCGAAGGCGGTCCCTGAGCAGTTCTTC.

This clonotype was counted a few times. This chain uses TRBV7-9 with TRBJ2-1; TRBD1 is a possible D gene (7 bases). The CDR3 has 14 residues. In germline, CDR1 is SEHNR, CDR2 FQNEAQ (reference sequence). V was clipped by 6 bases and J by 4 bases, with 13 bases between them. Here the CDR3 DNA reads TGTGCCAGCAGGGAGGGGGCAACGTACAATGAGCAGTTCTTC. Its protein product is CASREGATYNEQFF. Complete variable domain (other parts from reference TRBV7-9 and TRBJ2-1): DTGVSQNPRHKITKRGQNVTFRCDPISEHNRLYWYRQTLGQGPEFLTYFQNEAQLEKSRLLSDRFSAERPKGSFSTLEIQRTEQGDSAMYLCASREGATYNEQFFGPGTRLTVL.